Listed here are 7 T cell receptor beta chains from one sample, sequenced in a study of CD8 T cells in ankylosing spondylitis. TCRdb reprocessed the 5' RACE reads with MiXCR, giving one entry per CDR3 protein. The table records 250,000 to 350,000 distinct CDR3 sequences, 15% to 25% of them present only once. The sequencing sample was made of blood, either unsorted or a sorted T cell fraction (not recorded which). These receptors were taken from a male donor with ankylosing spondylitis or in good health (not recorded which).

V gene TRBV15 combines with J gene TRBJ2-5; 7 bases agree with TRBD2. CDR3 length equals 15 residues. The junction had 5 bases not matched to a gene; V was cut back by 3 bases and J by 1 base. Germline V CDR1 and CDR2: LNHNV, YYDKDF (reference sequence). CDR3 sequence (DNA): TGTGCCACCAGCAGTGCTCTAGCGGTCCAAGAGACCCAGTACTTC. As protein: CATSSALAVQETQYF.

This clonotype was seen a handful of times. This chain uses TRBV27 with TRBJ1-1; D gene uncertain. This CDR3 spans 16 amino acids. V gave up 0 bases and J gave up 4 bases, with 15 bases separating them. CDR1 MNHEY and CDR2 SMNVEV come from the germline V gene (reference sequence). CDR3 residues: CASSLSGSRVSTEAFF. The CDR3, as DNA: TGTGCCAGCAGTTTATCGGGGTCCAGAGTCAGCACTGAAGCTTTCTTT.

CDR3 amino acids: CASSRDTNQPQHF. For the CDR3, the DNA is TGTGCCAGCAGCCGGGACACCAATCAGCCCCAGCATTTT. This sequence joins TRBV3-1 and TRBJ1-5; D possibly corresponds to TRBD1 (6 bases). Germline V gene lookup returns CDR1 LGHDT and CDR2 YNNKEL (reference sequence). This CDR3 spans 13 amino acids. Trimming pared 4 bases from V and 3 bases from J, leaving 7 bases between.

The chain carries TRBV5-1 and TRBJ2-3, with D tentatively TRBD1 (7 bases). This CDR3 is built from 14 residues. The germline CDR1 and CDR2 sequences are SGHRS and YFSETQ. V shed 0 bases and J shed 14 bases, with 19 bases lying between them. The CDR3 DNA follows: TGCGCCAGCAGCTTGGGATCGTGGCAGGGGGGATCGTATTTT. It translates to CASSLGSWQGGSYF.

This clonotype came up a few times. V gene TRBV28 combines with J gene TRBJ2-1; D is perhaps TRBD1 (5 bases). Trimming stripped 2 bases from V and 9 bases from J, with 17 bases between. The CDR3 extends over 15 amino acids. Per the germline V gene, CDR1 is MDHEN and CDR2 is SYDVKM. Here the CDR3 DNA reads TGTGCCAGCAGTTTAGTCGGGTCTGGGGCCGGTGAGCAGTTCTTC. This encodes CASSLVGSGAGEQFF.

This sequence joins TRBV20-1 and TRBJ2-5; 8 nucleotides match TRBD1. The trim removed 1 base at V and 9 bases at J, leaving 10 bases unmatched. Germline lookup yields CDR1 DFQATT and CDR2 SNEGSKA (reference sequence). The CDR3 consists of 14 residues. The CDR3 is CSARVPGGADAQYF. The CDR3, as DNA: TGCAGTGCTAGAGTTCCAGGGGGCGCAGATGCCCAGTACTTC.

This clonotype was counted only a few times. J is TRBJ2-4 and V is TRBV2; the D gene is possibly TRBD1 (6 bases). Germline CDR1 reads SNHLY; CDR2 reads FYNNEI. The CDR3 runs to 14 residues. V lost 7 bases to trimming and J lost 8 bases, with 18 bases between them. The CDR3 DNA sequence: TGTGCCAGCACCGCCACAGGGTCTCTCTACATTCAGTACTTC. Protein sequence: CASTATGSLYIQYF. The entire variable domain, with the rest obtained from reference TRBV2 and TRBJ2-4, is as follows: EPEVTQTPSHQVTQMGQEVILRCVPISNHLYFYWYRQILGQKVEFLVSFYNNEISEKSEIFDDQFSVERPDGSNFTLKIRSTKLEDSAMYFCASTATGSLYIQYFGAGTRLSVL.